This T cell receptor (beta chain) was found in a study of vaccination and CD4 T cells after COVID-19. Across the study: Four females and six males made up the convalescents, two of whom were Hispanic. Stimulation used overlapping spike peptides from SARS-CoV-2, HCoV-NL63, HCoV-OC43 and HCoV-229E. Study-wide results and caveats: Spike mono-reactivity was found in 304 of 307 vaccine-specific clones from convalescent patients.

Germline CDR1 is MNHNS and CDR2 is SASEGT. The CDR3 totals 16 residues. Trimming took off 4 bases at V and 2 bases at J, with 14 bases between the two ends. Treatment described: roughly 10-day PBMC culture with coronavirus spike peptide pools or control peptides (ViraFEST assay). This clonotype was observed a handful of times. Its matching antigen is unknown. The Oncomine TCR Beta short-read assay generated sequence data from the DNA of cultured CD4+ T cells. Each CDR3 protein gets one entry after TCRdb re-called the PCR reads with MiXCR. Altogether around 20,000 distinct CDR3 sequences are present, roughly half being singletons, with the ten largest covering 3.5% to 6%.

The sample was CD4+ T cells from blood, cultured in vitro. The chain joins TRBV6-1 to TRBJ2-2; no reliable D call. This clonotype was obtained from a human donor who had recovered from COVID-19. CDR3 amino acids: CASSVQYRSNTGELFF. The DNA of the CDR3 is TGTGCCAGCAGTGTGCAGTACCGATCTAACACCGGGGAGCTGTTTTTT.